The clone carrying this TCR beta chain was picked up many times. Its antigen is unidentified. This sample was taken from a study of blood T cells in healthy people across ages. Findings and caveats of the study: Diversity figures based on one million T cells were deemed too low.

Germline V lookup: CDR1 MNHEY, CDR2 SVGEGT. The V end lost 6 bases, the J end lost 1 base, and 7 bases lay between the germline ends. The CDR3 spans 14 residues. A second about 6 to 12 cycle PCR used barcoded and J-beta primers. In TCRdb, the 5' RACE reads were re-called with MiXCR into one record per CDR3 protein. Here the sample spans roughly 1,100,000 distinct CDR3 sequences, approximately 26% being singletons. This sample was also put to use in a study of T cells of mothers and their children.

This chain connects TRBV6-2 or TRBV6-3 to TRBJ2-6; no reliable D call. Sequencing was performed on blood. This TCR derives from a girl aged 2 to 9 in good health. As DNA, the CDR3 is TGTGCCAGCAGCGACCCATCTGGGGCCAACGTCCTGACTTTC. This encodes CASSDPSGANVLTF.